This TCR beta chain was identified in a study of blood T cell repertoires in COVID-19. For the study at large: T cells, B-cell-depleted T cells, or PBMCs provided the cDNA or gDNA that served as material.

Only in-frame clones appear in the TCRdb table, and some are missing; sequencing was by immunoSEQ multiplex PCR. The sample lists 250,000 or so clones, roughly 84% occurring once. The CDR3 is 16 residues long. The germline V gene encodes CDR1 SGDLS and CDR2 YYNGEE. The V end lost 0 bases, the J end lost 2 bases, and 11 bases lay between the germline ends. V usage is TRBV9 and J usage is TRBJ2-2, with D tentatively TRBD2 (5 bases). This TCR was sampled from a woman aged 50 to 65 who had been exposed to COVID-19. Input material: PBMCs or T cells enriched from blood (not recorded which). CDR3 amino acids: CASSVGGSSNTGELFF. The CDR3 nucleotides read TGTGCCAGCAGCGTAGGTGGGAGTAGTAACACCGGGGAGCTGTTTTTT. Full variable domain (outside the CDR3, taken from reference TRBV9 and TRBJ2-2): DSGVTQTPKHLITATGQRVTLRCSPRSGDLSVYWYQQSLDQGLQFLIQYYNGEERAKGNILERFSAQQFPDLHSELNLSSLELGDSALYFCASSVGGSSNTGELFFGEGSRLTVL.